The clone carrying this TCR beta chain was seen just once. V shed 4 bases and J shed 8 bases, with 14 bases lying between them. The germline gives CDR1 SGHTA, CDR2 FQGTGA. The CDR3 totals 13 residues. The record originates from a study of blood T cell repertoires in COVID-19. As for the study in general: Sources were T cells, B-cell-depleted T cells, or PBMCs; the material itself was cDNA or gDNA.

Original analysis: It was from reference gene primer amplification that nucleated cell counts were estimated. Sequenced by immunoSEQ multiplex PCR; TCRdb stores in-frame clones only, minus some. V, J and clone size are taken as reported in that table, and D and trimming were inferred from the DNA itself. The sample shows about 160,000 clones, roughly 90% of them seen only once. The origin of this receptor is a man between 60 and 75 years old with acute or convalescent COVID-19. Source material: peripheral blood. The chain combines TRBV7-3 with TRBJ1-1, with D tentatively TRBD1 (6 bases). CDR3 protein: CASSSRGGREAFF. The CDR3 bases are TGTGCCAGCAGCTCCAGGGGCGGGCGGGAAGCTTTCTTT.